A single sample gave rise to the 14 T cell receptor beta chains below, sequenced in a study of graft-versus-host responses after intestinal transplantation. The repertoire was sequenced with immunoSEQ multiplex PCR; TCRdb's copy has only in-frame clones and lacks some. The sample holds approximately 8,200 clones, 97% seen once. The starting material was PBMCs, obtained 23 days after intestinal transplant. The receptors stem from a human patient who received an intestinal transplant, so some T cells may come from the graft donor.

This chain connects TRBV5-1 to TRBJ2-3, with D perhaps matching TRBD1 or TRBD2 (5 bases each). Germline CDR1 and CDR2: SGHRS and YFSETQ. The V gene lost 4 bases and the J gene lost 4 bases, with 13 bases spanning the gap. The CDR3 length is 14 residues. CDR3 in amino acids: CASSPGAGSDTQYF. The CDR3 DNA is TGCGCCAGCAGCCCCGGGGCAGGGTCAGATACGCAGTATTTT.

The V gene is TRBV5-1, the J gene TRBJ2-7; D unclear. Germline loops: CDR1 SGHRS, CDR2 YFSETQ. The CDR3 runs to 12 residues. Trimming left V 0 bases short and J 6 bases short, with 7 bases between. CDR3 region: CASSLEGSEQYF. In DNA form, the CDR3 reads TGCGCCAGCAGCTTGGAGGGTTCCGAGCAGTACTTC.

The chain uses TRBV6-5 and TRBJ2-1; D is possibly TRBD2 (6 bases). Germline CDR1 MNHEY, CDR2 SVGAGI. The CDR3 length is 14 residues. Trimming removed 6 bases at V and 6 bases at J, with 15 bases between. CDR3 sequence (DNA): TGTGCCAGCAGCCCGGGGGTCTTGGGCAATGAGCAGTTCTTC. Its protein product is CASSPGVLGNEQFF.

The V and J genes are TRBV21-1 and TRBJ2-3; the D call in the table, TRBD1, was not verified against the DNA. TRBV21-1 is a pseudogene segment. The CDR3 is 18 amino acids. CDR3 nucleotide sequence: TGTGCCAGCAGCAAAAGAGGACAGACACATCCAATCACAGATACGCAGTATTTT. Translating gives CASSKRGQTHPITDTQYF.

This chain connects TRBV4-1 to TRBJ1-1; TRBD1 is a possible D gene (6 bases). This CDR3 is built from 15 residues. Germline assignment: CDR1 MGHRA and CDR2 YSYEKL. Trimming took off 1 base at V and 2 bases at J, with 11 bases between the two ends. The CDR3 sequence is CASSQGSQGNTEAFF. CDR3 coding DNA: TGCGCCAGCAGCCAAGGGTCACAGGGTAACACTGAAGCTTTCTTT.

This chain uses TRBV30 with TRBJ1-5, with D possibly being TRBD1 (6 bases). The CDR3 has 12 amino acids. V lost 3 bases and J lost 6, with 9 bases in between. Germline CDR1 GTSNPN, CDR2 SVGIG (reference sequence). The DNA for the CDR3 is TGTGCCTGGAGGAAGGGGGGTCAGCCCCAGCATTTT. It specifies CAWRKGGQPQHF.

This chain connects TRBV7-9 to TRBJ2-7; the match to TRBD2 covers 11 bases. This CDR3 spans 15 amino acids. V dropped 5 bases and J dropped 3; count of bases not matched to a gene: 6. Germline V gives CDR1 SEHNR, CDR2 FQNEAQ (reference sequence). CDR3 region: CASSTTSGEIYEQYF. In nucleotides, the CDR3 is TGTGCCAGCAGCACGACTAGCGGGGAGATCTACGAGCAGTACTTC.

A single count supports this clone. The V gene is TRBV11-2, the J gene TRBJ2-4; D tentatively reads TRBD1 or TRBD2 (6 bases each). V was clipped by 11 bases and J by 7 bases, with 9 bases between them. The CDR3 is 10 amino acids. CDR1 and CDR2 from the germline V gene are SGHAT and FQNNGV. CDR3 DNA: TGTGCCCGAGGGGGGAACATTCAGTACTTC. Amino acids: CARGGNIQYF.

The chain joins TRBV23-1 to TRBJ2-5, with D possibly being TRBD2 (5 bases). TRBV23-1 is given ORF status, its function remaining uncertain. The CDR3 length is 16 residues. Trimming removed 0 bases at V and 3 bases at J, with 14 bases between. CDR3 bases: TGCGCCAGCAGTCAATCTTGGACTCAGACCGAAGAGACCCAGTACTTC. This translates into CASSQSWTQTEETQYF.

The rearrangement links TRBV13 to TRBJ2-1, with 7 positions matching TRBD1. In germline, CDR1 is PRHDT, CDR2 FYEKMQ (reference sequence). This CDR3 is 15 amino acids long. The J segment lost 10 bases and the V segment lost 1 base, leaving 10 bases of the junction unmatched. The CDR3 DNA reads TGTGCCAGCAGCTTAGAGTTGACAGGGATCAGGGAGCAGTTCTTC. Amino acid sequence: CASSLELTGIREQFF.

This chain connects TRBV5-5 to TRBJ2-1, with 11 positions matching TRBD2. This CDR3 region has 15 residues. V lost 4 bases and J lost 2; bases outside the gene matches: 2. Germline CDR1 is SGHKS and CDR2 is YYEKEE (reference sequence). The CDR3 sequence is CASSTSGSPYNEQFF. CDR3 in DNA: TGTGCCAGCAGCACTAGCGGGAGCCCCTACAATGAGCAGTTCTTC.

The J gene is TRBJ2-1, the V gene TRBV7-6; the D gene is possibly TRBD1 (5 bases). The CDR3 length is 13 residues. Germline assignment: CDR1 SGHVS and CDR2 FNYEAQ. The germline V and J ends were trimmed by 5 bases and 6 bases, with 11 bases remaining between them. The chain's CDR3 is CASSTLDSNEQFF. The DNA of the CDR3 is TGTGCCAGCAGCACCCTCGACAGCAATGAGCAGTTCTTC.

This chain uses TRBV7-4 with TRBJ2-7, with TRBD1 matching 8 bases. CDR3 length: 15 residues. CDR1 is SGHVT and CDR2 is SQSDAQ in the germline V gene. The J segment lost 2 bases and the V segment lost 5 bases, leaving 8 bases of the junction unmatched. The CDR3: CASSPGTGGPYEQYF. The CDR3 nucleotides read TGTGCCAGCAGCCCCGGGACAGGAGGACCCTACGAGCAGTACTTC.

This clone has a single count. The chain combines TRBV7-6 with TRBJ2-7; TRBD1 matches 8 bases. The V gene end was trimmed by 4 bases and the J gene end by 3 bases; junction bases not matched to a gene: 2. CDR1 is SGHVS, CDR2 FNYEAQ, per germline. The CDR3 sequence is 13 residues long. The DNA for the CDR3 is TGTGCCAGCAGCTCGGACAGGGTCTACGAGCAGTACTTC. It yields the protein CASSSDRVYEQYF.